Listed below are T cell receptor beta chains from one sample, sequenced in a study of T cells in Graves' hyperthyroidism and ophthalmopathy. TCRdb processed the multiplex PCR reads anew with MiXCR; each CDR3 protein has one entry. The sample has 550,000 to 650,000 distinct CDR3 sequences, over 11% seen once. Sequencing input: blood. These receptor sequences come from a woman in her twenties or thirties with Graves' hyperthyroidism that later progressed to Graves' ophthalmopathy. Each CDR3 is given with its conserved first and last residue. A D gene is named only where the DNA matches it firmly. A clone size is listed for some rows: how often the clone was seen (once, few, many), or a class if it is expanded.

CDR3nt: TGTGCCAGCAGCTTAGTTAGCGGGAGCACAGATACGCAGTATTTT
CDR3aa: CASSLVSGSTDTQYF
j_gene: TRBJ2-3
v_gene: TRBV11-3
d_gene: TRBD2
abundance: many

CDR3nt: TGTGCCAGCAGTCCCTCCAGGAGAACCACAGATACGCAGTATTTT
CDR3aa: CASSPSRRTTDTQYF
j_gene: TRBJ2-3
v_gene: TRBV27
d_gene: -
abundance: many

CDR3nt: TGTGCCCGCTGGTCAGGAGGGAACGGGGAGCTGTTTTTT
CDR3aa: CARWSGGNGELFF
j_gene: TRBJ2-2
v_gene: TRBV30
d_gene: -
abundance: -

CDR3nt: TGTGCCAGCAGTGAGACGATGAACACTGAAGCTTTCTTT
CDR3aa: CASSETMNTEAFF
j_gene: TRBJ1-1
v_gene: TRBV6-1
d_gene: -
abundance: many

CDR3nt: TGCGCCAGCAGTGAAGGAGGGGTTCGGGCAGATACGCAGTATTTT
CDR3aa: CASSEGGVRADTQYF
j_gene: TRBJ2-3
v_gene: TRBV10-1
d_gene: -
abundance: many

CDR3nt: TGTGCCAGCAGCCTCGGGACGTGGAACACTGAAGCTTTCTTT
CDR3aa: CASSLGTWNTEAFF
j_gene: TRBJ1-1
v_gene: TRBV11-2
d_gene: -
abundance: many

CDR3nt: TGTGCCAGCAGCTTACTCGGTAGGGACCGAGCCGGCTACACCTTC
CDR3aa: CASSLLGRDRAGYTF
j_gene: TRBJ1-2
v_gene: TRBV11-2
d_gene: -
abundance: many

CDR3nt: TGTGCCAGCAGCGTAGACGACCTAAGCTCCTACGAGCAGTACTTC
CDR3aa: CASSVDDLSSYEQYF
j_gene: TRBJ2-7
v_gene: TRBV9
d_gene: -
abundance: many

CDR3nt: TGTGCCAGCAGCTTGATGGGCGACAGCGGAAATAATTCACCCCTCCACTTT
CDR3aa: CASSLMGDSGNNSPLHF
j_gene: TRBJ1-6
v_gene: TRBV5-6
d_gene: -
abundance: many

CDR3nt: TGTGCCAGCAGCTTGCTAGAATTGAATGAGCAGTTCTTC
CDR3aa: CASSLLELNEQFF
j_gene: TRBJ2-1
v_gene: TRBV7-9
d_gene: -
abundance: few

CDR3nt: TGTGCCAGCAGTTTAGTTATCTCGGGCGAAAAACTGTTTTTT
CDR3aa: CASSLVISGEKLFF
j_gene: TRBJ1-4
v_gene: TRBV28
d_gene: -
abundance: -

CDR3nt: TGCAGTGCAAAACCTACAAAACCCTCCGCTAACTATGGCTACACCTTC
CDR3aa: CSAKPTKPSANYGYTF
j_gene: TRBJ1-2
v_gene: TRBV20-1
d_gene: -
abundance: few